This T cell receptor (beta chain) derives from a study of CD8 T cells in Susac syndrome (dated by TCRdb to the late 2010s). As for the study more broadly: Repertoire sequencing was used to test whether CD8+ T cell activation and differentiation in Susac syndrome was antigen driven.

V and J are truncated by 5 bases and 9 bases respectively, leaving an intervening sequence of 20 bases. CDR1 MDHEN and CDR2 SYDVKM were looked up in the germline V gene. From the cysteine through the phenylalanine, the CDR3 covers 15 amino acids. Only CDR3 DNA remains: 45 bases, in frame from the first base. Peripheral blood CD8+ and CD4+ T cells from healthy donors, Susac syndrome patients and multiple sclerosis patients were profiled using high-throughput TCR beta sequencing. The multiple sclerosis controls were treatment-naive patients whose relapsing-remitting disease, either stable or active, fulfilled the revised McDonald criteria. CD8+ TEMRA cells were enriched by FACS, while bulk CD8+ and CD4+ T cells were purified by magnetic negative isolation. Blood was drawn into EDTA tubes, processed within 24 hours, and PBMCs were isolated by density gradient centrifugation. PBMCs intended for TCR sequencing were cryopreserved in liquid nitrogen and were subsequently thawed in a 37 degrees C water bath. A purity of at least 90% was achieved for sorted or isolated CD4+, CD8+ and CD8+ TEMRA cells.

Concerning this clonotype: This clone's antigen is unknown. Base qualities are not provided; no much larger clone lies one nucleotide away.

RNA was extracted using the RNeasy kit, and 0.5 to 1 microgram was reverse transcribed with random hexamers. TCR beta CDR3 regions were amplified with the immunoSEQ multiplex PCR assay covering 54 Vbeta and 13 Jbeta segments. To correct PCR amplification bias, a synthetic template baseline was used for both primer optimization and computational correction. The paper's processing steps were these. Reads were assigned to V, D and J genes according to IMGT and analyzed in immunoSEQ Analyzer, with only productive sequences retained. Clonality was calculated as one minus the Shannon entropy normalized by log2 of the number of productive unique sequences. For each patient and control, public and private clones were evaluated within the 100 most prevalent clones. Susac-specific clones were defined as absent from healthy and MS cohorts, 850 to 1,300 published viral clones and other ImmuneACCESS disease sequences. TCRdb itself trimmed the public reads at Q25 with fastp, ran MiXCR and retained productive beta chains. Rows merge per CDR3 protein into single entries with the most common DNA and genes. The V and J calls, along with clone size, are taken from TCRdb and not from the paper's own processing. Present in this sample are around 230,000 distinct CDR3 sequences, 95% of which were seen just once. The ten largest clonotypes hold 0.075% to 0.095% of the sample.

The research as a whole found: The study acknowledged that relatively few individuals were included in the TCR sequencing and HLA analysis.

The chain was built from TRBV28 and TRBJ2-1; D gene: possibly TRBD2, on 6 matching bases. Sequencing was performed on CD4+ T cells from PBMCs. The sequence derives from a human donor with multiple sclerosis. The sequenced DNA is TGTGCCAGCAGTGGCGGGGCAGCGCTCTCCCTTGAGCAGTTCTTC. This codes for CASSGGAALSLEQFF.